The present T cell receptor beta chain was sequenced within a study of OX40 agonist ivuxolimab in advanced cancers. Regarding the complete study: The costimulatory receptor OX40 (CD134) was targeted by ivuxolimab, a fully human IgG2 agonistic monoclonal antibody. Intravenous ivuxolimab was administered to patients every 2 weeks at six dose levels: 0.01, 0.1, 0.3, 1.5, 3 and 10 mg/kg. Among the 50 to 55 dose-escalation patients, roughly 20 had hepatocellular carcinoma, about 15 melanoma, 9 renal cell carcinoma and 9 head and neck cancer. In the dose-escalation cohort, 82.7% of patients were male, and the mean age was about 55 years, with a range of roughly 20 to 85. Prior anti-PD-1, anti-PD-L1 or anti-CTLA-4 therapy was permitted, and checkpoint inhibitors had been received by about 44% of dose-escalation patients. Partial responses were achieved by three dose-escalation patients, of whom one had hepatocellular carcinoma and two had cutaneous melanoma. The point of sequencing TCRbeta in the periphery was to test whether ivuxolimab changed TCR sequence diversity and drove clonal T-cell expansion. The monotherapy dose-escalation portion (N ≈ 56 patients) of the phase I ivuxolimab trial is reported in the paper.

Study-wide findings and limitations: The antigen specificity of the clonally expanded peripheral T cells was not determined. In partial responders in the 0.1-3.0 mg/kg groups, normalized peripheral clonal expansion was found to be among the lowest, especially among CD8+ T cells. After ivuxolimab, expanded clones were on average more numerous among CD8+ T cells than among CD4+ T cells. At doses of 0.1 to 3.0 mg/kg, clonal expansion of both CD4+ and CD8+ T cells in blood was seen between baseline and week 6. Low levels of normalized T-cell clonal expansion were also seen in some patients who did not respond.

The germline V gene encodes CDR1 SGHDT and CDR2 YYEEEE. V is clipped by 0 bases and J by 5 bases, and the sequence between their germline boundaries is 5 bases long. The CDR3 sequence holds 12 residues, the cysteine and phenylalanine included. The read is trimmed to its CDR3 DNA, 36 bases read in frame from base 1. For sequencing of the TCRbeta CDR3 region, genomic DNA was extracted from the sorted cells. The immunoSEQ Assay was used to sequence the TCRbeta CDR3 regions. The table comes from immuneACCESS by way of TCRdb, which keeps in-frame sequences with V and J called. Part of the clones is missing from these tables; in studies checked, under half for an unresolved V gene and the rest for unknown reasons. This sample comprises about 90,000 clones, about 90% of them detected only once. The ten biggest clones cover around 1.7% of the sample. Points on this clone: Its antigen remains unidentified. Qualities for individual bases were not recorded, and no much larger clone is one base off.

The trial excluded patients who had a history of autoimmune disease or were on systemic immunosuppression. Peripheral blood for TCR sequencing was collected from all dose cohorts at baseline, on cycle 4 day 1, and on cycle 7 day 1. The samples were drawn from a first-in-human, open-label, multicenter phase I dose-escalation trial of ivuxolimab. The trial enrolled adults with locally advanced or metastatic head and neck squamous cell, hepatocellular, melanoma or renal cell carcinoma. Before TCR sequencing, CD4+ T cells and CD8+ T cells were sorted from peripheral blood as separate populations. The sequence derives from an adult with an advanced solid tumor such as melanoma, head and neck, liver or kidney cancer. The chain is assembled from TRBV5-6 and TRBJ2-5; the D gene is not confidently resolved. The specimen was CD4+ or CD8+ T cells sorted from blood, collected in a trial of the OX40 agonist ivuxolimab. The CDR3 in this case is CASSLDIETQYF. The nucleotides read TGTGCCAGCAGCTTGGATATCGAGACCCAGTACTTC.